Reported below is one TCR beta chain. No antigen is known for it. One base away there is no much larger clone; base qualities are not given. These data originate in a study of blood T cells in healthy people across ages (dated by TCRdb to the mid-2010s). With regard to the full study: In model experiments, roughly one uniquely barcoded TCR beta cDNA molecule per two T cells was captured by template switching. The donors were split into four age groups: young (average around 15 years), middle-aged (around 37), aged (62) and long-lived (roughly 77). To avoid experimental bias, donors of different ages were randomly spread across the sequencing lanes. Using the same blood draw, the study looked at two additional independent replicas of 1 million unique cDNA reads for two donors, one aged 18 to 30 and the other aged 80 or older. Using deep sequencing normalized with unique cDNA molecular identifiers, the study measured how TCR beta repertoire diversity changes with age. General conclusions and limits of the study: Observed TCR beta diversity per million T cells fell roughly linearly with age, and a significant reduction was already apparent by age roughly 40. Compared with the aged group, more naive CD4+ T cells, fewer expanded clones and increased TCR diversity were shown by the long-lived group, suggesting age selection. Estimates of total diversity based on one million sequenced T cells were regarded as lower bounds and as underestimates. Bulk unsorted PBMC profiling prevented conclusive comparison of naive and antigen-experienced compartments. There was a strong correlation between observed TCR beta diversity and the percentage of naive T cells measured by flow cytometry. Because donor CMV infection status was unknown, age-related changes in expanded clonotypes were potentially confounded.

The donors were roughly 38 Caucasian individuals from Russia, aged 6 to 90 years, who were systemically healthy. Approximately 9.7 milliliters of peripheral blood were drawn from each donor into EDTA-treated Vacutainer tubes. Ficoll-Paque density-gradient centrifugation was used to isolate PBMCs, with at least 6.5 million per sample. Total RNA was extracted from PBMCs with Trizol reagent, with at least 6 micrograms obtained per sample. The percentages of naive CD45RAhigh/CD27high T cells were determined by flow cytometry on a PBMC aliquot from every donor. Germline trimming amounts to 0 bases on V and 3 bases on J, with 3 as the count of junction bases outside the gene matches. CDR1 and CDR2, per the germline V gene, are SGHRS and YFSETQ. Taken from cysteine to phenylalanine, the CDR3 has 15 residues. Here the CDR3 DNA is all that survives: 45 bases in frame from base 1. Library preparation used 5' RACE. Sequencing instrument: Illumina HiSeq 2500. A second PCR of about 7 to 12 cycles was run with a J-beta primer mix and a sample-barcoded 5' primer. Each TCR beta cDNA molecule received a unique molecular identifier from a template-switch 5' adaptor carrying 12 random nucleotides. Each sample yielded at least 3 million CDR3-containing paired-end reads. First-strand cDNA synthesis was performed from all RNA using the Mint cDNA synthesis kit, with priming by a TRBC-specific oligonucleotide. All cDNA was treated with uracil-DNA glycosylase and then went through a first 18-cycle PCR with the universal primers M1SS and BC2_uni_R. The paper's data handling went like this. For normalization, 1 million high-quality reads were randomly selected from each sample, with every read carrying a distinct molecular identifier. Reads with shared molecular identifiers were discarded instead of being binned into consensus sequences. MiTCR, run with a Q25 quality threshold and the strictest error-elimination algorithm, handled CDR3 identification, clonotype clustering and error correction. Lower-bound total TCR beta diversity was estimated with a nonparametric unseen species model using Euler transformation. TCRdb reanalyzed the raw reads on its own, using fastp at Q25 for trimming and MiXCR for clone calling, and kept in-frame beta chains. All rows with the same CDR3 protein become a single entry with the most common DNA and genes. The V and J calls, along with clone size, are taken from TCRdb and not from the paper's own processing. The sample yields 1.5 million to 2 million distinct CDR3 sequences; around 50% were counted once. In total, the top ten clones hold 2.1% of the sample.

The sequence was collected from a woman aged 40 to 55 in good health. The sequenced sample consisted of blood. Recombination joined TRBV5-1 with TRBJ2-1; TRBD2 aligns with 7 central bases. For the CDR3, the sequence is CASSLALADYNEQFF. The sequenced DNA: TGCGCCAGCAGCTTGGCTCTAGCGGACTACAATGAGCAGTTCTTC.